Presented here are 20 T cell receptor beta chains from one specimen sequenced in a study of cytomegalovirus exposure and HLA in healthy donors. 60 Vbeta and 13 Jbeta primers were used in PCR. The method was immunoSEQ multiplex PCR; TCRdb's version includes in-frame clones alone and lacks a portion of them. In the table there are around 150,000 clones, around 80% of which are singletons. What was sequenced was PBMCs. The receptors shown here come from a man under 40 in good health and CMV-seronegative.

The chain combines TRBV18 with TRBJ1-6; D is perhaps TRBD1 (6 bases). This CDR3 has 15 residues. The germline V gene has CDR1 KGHSH and CDR2 LQKENI. Trimming took 3 bases from V and 11 from J, leaving 17 bases between them. CDR3 residues: CASSPGAGESPPLHF. The CDR3 bases are TGTGCCAGCTCACCGGGTGCAGGGGAGAGTCCACCCCTCCACTTT. Variable domain in full (rest from reference TRBV18 and TRBJ1-6): NAGVMQNPRHLVRRRGQEARLRCSPMKGHSHVYWYRQLPEEGLKFMVYLQKENIIDESGMPKERFSAEFPKEGPSILRIQQVVRGDSAAYFCASSPGAGESPPLHFGNGTRLTVT.

This chain joins TRBV6-7 and TRBJ2-3; 11 bases agree with TRBD2. TRBV6-7 is an open reading frame, and its role is uncertain. The CDR3 sequence is 17 residues long. With V trimmed by 0 bases and J by 6 bases, 8 bases remained unmatched. CDR3 sequence: CASSYSTTSGARDTQYF. CDR3 coding DNA: TGTGCCAGCAGTTACTCGACGACTAGCGGGGCCAGGGATACGCAGTATTTT.

The chain carries TRBV5-4 and TRBJ2-3; TRBD1 matches at 8 bases. Trimming cost V 0 bases and J 1 base; bases outside gene matches: 4. This CDR3 comprises 16 residues. The germline CDR1 and CDR2 sequences are SGHNT and YYREEE (reference sequence). CDR3 DNA: TGTGCCAGCAGCTTGGGCCCGACAGGGGGCACAGATACGCAGTATTTT. Its translation is CASSLGPTGGTDTQYF.

The gene calls are TRBV5-1 and TRBJ1-2; 9 nucleotides align to TRBD1. Per the germline V gene, CDR1 is SGHRS and CDR2 is YFSETQ. Trimming cost V 0 bases and J 5 bases; bases outside gene matches: 11. The CDR3 loop spans 17 amino acids. DNA of the CDR3: TGCGCCAGCAGCTTGGTATCTCCGGGACAGGGAACTTATGGCTACACCTTC. This gives the protein CASSLVSPGQGTYGYTF.

This clone came up a few times. This chain connects TRBV7-9 to TRBJ1-1; no definite D call. CDR3 length: 15 amino acids. Germline V CDR1 and CDR2: SEHNR, FQNEAQ (reference sequence). V gave up 5 bases and J gave up 4 bases, with 17 bases separating them. For the CDR3, the DNA is TGTGCCAGCAGCCCCCCCGGAAAGCCGGGCACTGAAGCTTTCTTT. Translated, it gives CASSPPGKPGTEAFF.

The chain couples TRBV7-9 to TRBJ1-1; 9 bases are a match to TRBD1. The V segment lost 3 bases and the J segment 11 bases; nucleotides outside the gene matches: 4. The V gene's germline CDR1 is SEHNR and CDR2 FQNEAQ (reference sequence). This CDR3 spans 12 amino acids. The CDR3 here is CASSFGTGQAFF. Here the CDR3 DNA reads TGTGCCAGCAGCTTCGGGACAGGGCAGGCTTTCTTT. The variable domain in full, with the rest retrieved from reference TRBV7-9 and TRBJ1-1, is DTGVSQNPRHKITKRGQNVTFRCDPISEHNRLYWYRQTLGQGPEFLTYFQNEAQLEKSRLLSDRFSAERPKGSFSTLEIQRTEQGDSAMYLCASSFGTGQAFFGQGTRLTVV.

Concerning this clone itself: Mismatch with germline at one junction end may stem from a read error. This chain joins TRBV15 and TRBJ1-5, with 8 bases lining up with TRBD1. This CDR3 region has 16 residues. CDR1 is LNHNV, CDR2 YYDKDF, per germline (reference sequence). The CDR3 spells CATSRKRQGSNQPQNF. CDR3 nucleotides: TGTGCCACCAGCAGGAAGAGACAGGGGAGCAATCAGCCCCAGAATTTT.

The rearrangement uses TRBV5-6 and TRBJ1-2; 8 bases are shared with TRBD1. CDR1 and CDR2 from the germline V gene are SGHDT and YYEEEE. This CDR3 contains 15 residues. V was pared by 4 bases and J by 3 bases, with 8 bases of the junction left unmatched. The CDR3 reads CASSTRDRGYYGYTF. CDR3 sequence (DNA): TGTGCCAGCAGCACTAGAGACAGGGGTTACTATGGCTACACCTTC. The variable domain in full, with the rest retrieved from reference TRBV5-6 and TRBJ1-2, is DAGVTQSPTHLIKTRGQQVTLRCSPKSGHDTVSWYQQALGQGPQFIFQYYEEEERQRGNFPDRFSGHQFPNYSSELNVNALLLGDSALYLCASSTRDRGYYGYTFGSGTRLTVV.

The chain carries TRBV28 and TRBJ1-5; D is undetermined. CDR1 MDHEN and CDR2 SYDVKM come from the germline V gene. This CDR3 is built from 13 residues. The ends were cut back, 8 bases at V and 0 bases at J, with 8 bases in the middle. The CDR3 here is CASRSLSNQPQHF. In DNA form, the CDR3 reads TGTGCCAGCCGTTCACTTAGCAATCAGCCCCAGCATTTT.

The rearrangement links TRBV28 to TRBJ1-2; D unclear. Per the germline V gene, CDR1 is MDHEN and CDR2 is SYDVKM. V gave up 4 bases and J gave up 5 bases, with 14 bases separating them. This CDR3 region has 14 residues. CDR3: CASSSDTSGYGYTF. The CDR3 nucleotides are TGTGCCAGCAGTTCTGACACTTCAGGATATGGCTACACCTTC.

This clone was picked up a small number of times. CDR3 loop: CASSHRDRGTEAFF. The CDR3 DNA sequence: TGTGCCAGTAGCCACCGGGACAGGGGGACTGAAGCTTTCTTT. The chain joins TRBV19 to TRBJ1-1; the match to TRBD1 covers 11 bases. J gave up 5 bases and V 6 bases, and 5 bases lay outside the gene matches. The CDR3 length is 14 residues. Looked up from germline, CDR1 is LNHDA and CDR2 is SQIVND (reference sequence).

The chain combines TRBV28 with TRBJ1-5; TRBD1 aligns across 7 bases. The V segment lost 5 bases and the J segment 4 bases; nucleotides outside the gene matches: 20. Germline CDR1 reads MDHEN; CDR2 reads SYDVKM. The CDR3 is made up of 19 amino acids. The CDR3 is CASSTLDRASRTDNQPQHF. CDR3 coding DNA: TGTGCCAGCAGTACTCTCGACAGGGCGTCCCGAACCGATAATCAGCCCCAGCATTTT.

The J gene is TRBJ1-6, the V gene TRBV19; TRBD1 matches at 8 bases. This CDR3 spans 13 amino acids. V lost 9 bases to trimming and J lost 5 bases; unmatched junction nucleotides: 3. Germline-derived CDR1 and CDR2 are LNHDA and SQIVND (reference sequence). The CDR3 bases are TGTGCCAGGGACAGGGTTGATAATTCACCCCTCCACTTT. It yields the protein CARDRVDNSPLHF.

The V and J genes are TRBV18 and TRBJ1-1; D is possibly TRBD1 (5 bases). This CDR3 has 14 amino acids. Trimming removed 3 bases at V and 2 bases at J, with 10 bases between. Germline CDR1 reads KGHSH; CDR2 reads LQKENI. Written as DNA, the CDR3 is TGTGCCAGCTCACCCGGACAATTCAACACTGAAGCTTTCTTT. Residues: CASSPGQFNTEAFF.

The table lists this clone with a count of one. This rearrangement joins TRBV14 to TRBJ1-2; a possible D gene is TRBD1 (5 bases). Per the germline V gene, CDR1 is SGHDN and CDR2 is FVKESK. V was cut by 4 bases and J by 2 bases, with 8 bases left in between. The CDR3 totals 13 residues. Written as DNA, the CDR3 is TGTGCCAGCAGCCTCCCAGGGAACTATGGCTACACCTTC. Translation gives CASSLPGNYGYTF.

V and J are TRBV6-1 and TRBJ2-4, with TRBD1 as a possible D gene (5 bases). Germline V gene sequence: CDR1 MNHNS, CDR2 SASEGT. The CDR3 runs 16 residues. V dropped 3 bases and J dropped 0 bases, with 12 bases sitting between them. CDR3 loop: CASSDIGALAKNIQYF. CDR3 DNA: TGTGCCAGCAGTGATATTGGGGCATTAGCCAAAAACATTCAGTACTTC.

The V and J genes are TRBV13 and TRBJ2-7; 8 nucleotides line up with TRBD1. Unmatched junction bases numbered 7, after V lost 6 bases and J lost 3 bases. In germline, CDR1 is PRHDT, CDR2 FYEKMQ (reference sequence). The length of the CDR3 is 14 residues. The CDR3: CASRSGQGNYEQYF. DNA for the CDR3: TGTGCCAGCAGATCAGGACAGGGTAACTACGAGCAGTACTTC.

The chain is built from TRBV28 and TRBJ2-6, with a possible D match to TRBD1 (6 bases). The CDR3 covers 19 residues. Trimming stripped 5 bases from V and 0 bases from J, with 20 bases between. CDR1 MDHEN and CDR2 SYDVKM come from the germline V gene. CDR3 in amino acids: CASSPQVRQDLSGANVLTF. In nucleotides, the CDR3 is TGTGCCAGCAGTCCCCAGGTTAGACAGGACCTCTCTGGGGCCAACGTCCTGACTTTC.

The chain joins TRBV25-1 to TRBJ2-1; 10 nucleotides line up with TRBD2. V was clipped by 8 bases and J by 3 bases; unmatched bases: 7. The CDR3 has 15 amino acids. From germline, CDR1 is MGHDK and CDR2 SYGVNS. The CDR3 sequence is CASGRAGGVYNEQFF. CDR3 DNA: TGTGCCAGCGGACGAGCGGGAGGGGTCTACAATGAGCAGTTCTTC.

This clone came up once. The V call is TRBV5-4, the J call TRBJ2-5, with D maybe TRBD1 (6 bases). CDR3 length: 16 amino acids. V was clipped by 4 bases and J by 5 bases, with 21 bases between them. Germline loops: CDR1 SGHNT, CDR2 YYREEE (reference sequence). The CDR3 nucleotides read TGTGCCAGCAGCCCCTATCTGGGGGCTTCGCTCGAGACCCAGTACTTC. Amino acid sequence: CASSPYLGASLETQYF.